This TCR beta chain derives from a study of identical twins. This clonotype has a handful of counts. Trimming cost V 4 bases and J 0 bases, with 12 bases left between them. Germline V lookup: CDR1 SEHNR, CDR2 FQNEAQ (reference sequence). CDR3 length: 15 residues. Through template switching, a universal primer site was introduced, and the cDNA contained unique molecular identifiers. Each CDR3 protein is one row after TCRdb ran MiXCR on the 5' RACE reads. Of 300,000 to 400,000 distinct CDR3 sequences listed, over 9% are singletons. The same sample was also used in a study of yellow fever vaccine responses in identical twins. That paper notes: Reportedly, twins' vaccine T cell responses looked partly convergent and partly personalized.

V gene TRBV7-9 combines with J gene TRBJ1-1, with a weak D call TRBD1 (5 bases). This receptor was taken from a woman aged 18 to 35 in good health. Sequenced material: CD8+ T cells sorted from blood. CDR3 amino acids: CASSSQGGLNTEAFF. In DNA, the CDR3 is TGTGCCAGCAGCTCCCAGGGTGGGCTGAACACTGAAGCTTTCTTT.